The 29 T cell receptor beta chains below all came from one sample that was sequenced in a study of spatial heterogeneity in lung cancer. Study findings and constraints: Intratumoral expanded alpha and beta TCR counts were found to track tumor mutation counts.

TCRdb reprocessed the 5' RACE reads via MiXCR and lists one record per CDR3 protein. The sample lists about 9,800 distinct CDR3 sequences, 5.5% to 7% occurring once. Time point noted: sample taken at primary tumor resection. Their cognate antigens are unknown. This specimen was lung tumor tissue, taken at surgery. These receptors were collected from a male donor with early-stage non-small cell lung cancer.

This clonotype was picked up many times. This beta chain slipped into a library made for alpha chains as a stray read, so its size is not meaningful. The rearrangement joins TRBV5-1 to TRBJ1-1, with D unresolved. There are 14 residues in the CDR3. Germline assignment: CDR1 SGHRS and CDR2 YFSETQ. Trimming pared 0 bases from V and 0 bases from J, leaving 6 bases between. The CDR3 spells CASSLAGMNTEAFF. The CDR3, as DNA: TGCGCCAGCAGCTTGGCGGGGATGAACACTGAAGCTTTCTTT.

This clonotype was seen at least ten times. This beta chain is off target for a library built for alpha chains, so its abundance means little. V usage is TRBV12-3 or TRBV12-4 and J usage is TRBJ2-2; 9 positions match TRBD1. After removal of 6 bases from V and 2 bases from J, the junction contained 4 bases not matched to a gene. There are 15 residues in the CDR3. The DNA of the CDR3 is TGTGCCAGCAGAAGGACAGGGGCCAACACCGGGGAGCTGTTTTTT. It codes for CASRRTGANTGELFF.

This clonotype has a count of ten or more. This beta chain came through as a stray read in a library set up for alpha chains, and its size says little. The chain carries TRBV12-3 or TRBV12-4 and TRBJ2-7; a weak D match, TRBD1 (6 bases). The CDR3 extends over 16 amino acids. The V end lost 1 base, the J end lost 2 bases, and 15 bases lay between the germline ends. The CDR3 sequence is CASSLGLSSGAYEQYF. Written as DNA, the CDR3 is TGTGCCAGCAGTTTAGGGTTATCGTCAGGGGCCTACGAGCAGTACTTC.

This clonotype was seen many times. The library was prepared for alpha chains; this beta chain is a stray read, so its frequency means little. The chain joins TRBV5-6 to TRBJ1-2; 9 bases line up with TRBD1. The CDR3 totals 15 residues. The V segment lost 4 bases and the J segment 5 bases; nucleotides outside the gene matches: 9. Germline-derived CDR1 and CDR2 are SGHDT and YYEEEE. CDR3 in amino acids: CASSPGTGSSYGYTF. The CDR3 nucleotides read TGTGCCAGCAGCCCCGGGACAGGGAGTTCGTATGGCTACACCTTC. Supplemented by reference TRBV5-6 and TRBJ1-2, the full variable domain reads DAGVTQSPTHLIKTRGQQVTLRCSPKSGHDTVSWYQQALGQGPQFIFQYYEEEERQRGNFPDRFSGHQFPNYSSELNVNALLLGDSALYLCASSPGTGSSYGYTFGSGTRLTVV.

This clonotype was counted at least ten times. Because the library targeted alpha chains, this beta chain is an off-target read whose size means little. The chain has TRBV28 and TRBJ1-5; no definite D call. There are 16 residues in the CDR3. V lost 5 bases to trimming and J lost 3 bases, with 17 bases between them. Germline values: CDR1 MDHEN, CDR2 SYDVKM. As DNA, the CDR3 is TGTGCCAGCAGTAGTCCTTCGGGAGGGAACAATCAGCCCCAGCATTTT. This gives the protein CASSSPSGGNNQPQHF.

This clonotype was counted many times. This beta chain slipped into a library made for alpha chains as a stray read, so its size is not meaningful. The chain is built from TRBV30 and TRBJ1-3; D perhaps matches TRBD1 (5 bases). Germline CDR1 GTSNPN, CDR2 SVGIG (reference sequence). V was cut by 5 bases and J by 0 bases, with 11 bases left in between. The CDR3 is 14 amino acids. In DNA, the CDR3 is TGTGCCTGGGGGGGGAGAGGCTCTGGAAACACCATATATTTT. Its translation is CAWGGRGSGNTIYF.

By sample share, this clonotype is medium-sized (0.01 to 0.1%). The size of this beta chain means little, since it is a stray read in a library made for alpha chains. The chain joins TRBV20-1 to TRBJ2-7, with TRBD1 matching 8 bases. Unmatched junction bases numbered 7, after V lost 3 bases and J lost 0 bases. Germline V gene sequence: CDR1 DFQATT, CDR2 SNEGSKA (reference sequence). This CDR3 region has 15 residues. The CDR3 sequence is CSASGWDRSSYEQYF. The CDR3 region has the DNA TGCAGTGCTAGCGGTTGGGACAGGAGCTCCTACGAGCAGTACTTC.

Note on this clonotype: With the library built for alpha chains, this beta chain is off target and its frequency is not meaningful. V gene TRBV27 combines with J gene TRBJ1-5, with D possibly TRBD1 on 6 matching bases. From germline, CDR1 is MNHEY and CDR2 SMNVEV (reference sequence). There are 14 residues in the CDR3. V was clipped by 6 bases and J by 6 bases, with 15 bases between them. The CDR3 sequence is CASRGGREFQPQHF. The CDR3 nucleotides read TGTGCCAGCAGGGGGGGCCGCGAGTTTCAGCCCCAGCATTTT.

This clonotype is medium-sized by share. With the library built for alpha chains, this beta chain is off target and its frequency is not meaningful. V is TRBV7-3 and J is TRBJ2-2; 7 nucleotides align to TRBD1. Germline CDR1 SGHTA, CDR2 FQGTGA. J was trimmed by 1 base and V by 4 bases; bases with no gene match: 6. This CDR3 is 16 amino acids long. The CDR3 loop is CASSSPWTGNTGELFF. For the CDR3, the DNA is TGTGCCAGCAGCTCACCATGGACAGGGAACACCGGGGAGCTGTTTTTT. Using reference TRBV7-3 and TRBJ2-2 for the parts outside the CDR3, the full variable domain is GAGVSQTPSNKVTEKGKYVELRCDPISGHTALYWYRQSLGQGPEFLIYFQGTGAADDSGLPNDRFFAVRPEGSVSTLKIQRTERGDSAVYLCASSSPWTGNTGELFFGEGSRLTVL.

This clonotype was counted at least ten times. This beta chain is an off-target read within a library intended for alpha chains, so its frequency means little. This CDR3 is CATSDRTAGQGKNIQYF. The CDR3 DNA reads TGTGCCACCAGTGACCGAACGGCGGGGCAAGGCAAAAACATTCAGTACTTC. The chain carries TRBV24-1 and TRBJ2-4; D may be TRBD2 (6 bases). Germline V gene data show CDR1 as KGHDR and CDR2 as SFDVKD. V gave up 4 bases and J gave up 3 bases, with 18 bases separating them. The CDR3 loop spans 17 amino acids.

This clonotype was seen ten or more times. With the library built for alpha chains, this beta chain is off target and its frequency is not meaningful. This chain uses TRBV7-9 with TRBJ2-5, with 7 bases aligning to TRBD2. The CDR3 runs 15 residues. With 2 bases clipped from V and 4 bases from J, the junction kept 7 bases outside the gene matches. The germline CDR1 and CDR2 sequences are SEHNR and FQNEAQ (reference sequence). The CDR3: CASSLRATGGETQYF. The CDR3 bases are TGTGCCAGCAGCTTACGAGCTACGGGAGGAGAGACCCAGTACTTC.

This clonotype was picked up many times. The library was built for alpha chains, so this beta chain is an off-target read and its size means little. The V and J genes are TRBV7-8 and TRBJ2-5; D is unresolved. Looked up from germline, CDR1 is SGHVS and CDR2 is FQNEAQ. V dropped 4 bases and J dropped 0 bases, with 15 bases sitting between them. The CDR3 sequence is 16 residues long. The CDR3 is CASSYGQATYQETQYF. The DNA of the CDR3 is TGTGCCAGCAGCTATGGGCAGGCGACCTACCAAGAGACCCAGTACTTC. The variable domain in full, with the rest retrieved from reference TRBV7-8 and TRBJ2-5, is GAGVSQSPRYKVAKRGQDVALRCDPISGHVSLFWYQQALGQGPEFLTYFQNEAQLDKSGLPSDRFFAERPEGSVSTLKIQRTQQEDSAVYLCASSYGQATYQETQYFGPGTRLLVL.

This clonotype was counted many times. This beta chain came through as a stray read in a library set up for alpha chains, and its size says little. The V call is TRBV5-1, the J call TRBJ2-5, with D perhaps TRBD1 (5 bases). The CDR3 contains 16 residues. The V and J ends lost 1 base and 2 bases respectively, with 15 bases between them. Germline values: CDR1 SGHRS, CDR2 YFSETQ. The DNA for the CDR3 is TGCGCCAGCAGCTTGAATGGGGCAGCTCCGCAAGAGACCCAGTACTTC. Protein product: CASSLNGAAPQETQYF. The full variable domain, with the rest looked up from reference TRBV5-1 and TRBJ2-5, is KAGVTQTPRYLIKTRGQQVTLSCSPISGHRSVSWYQQTPGQGLQFLFEYFSETQRNKGNFPGRFSGRQFSNSRSEMNVSTLELGDSALYLCASSLNGAAPQETQYFGPGTRLLVL.

In its sample, this clonotype was seen a few times. This beta chain is an unintended read in a library built for alpha chains; its size means little. The chain employs TRBV20-1 and TRBJ2-1; 8 bases match TRBD2. Unmatched junction bases numbered 14, after V lost 3 bases and J lost 10 bases. This CDR3 has 15 residues. Germline V gene sequence: CDR1 DFQATT, CDR2 SNEGSKA (reference sequence). The CDR3 is CSASGGPRLAKEQFF. The CDR3 DNA reads TGCAGTGCTAGTGGGGGGCCCAGACTAGCGAAGGAGCAGTTCTTC.

This clonotype was recorded at least ten times. This beta chain is an off-target read within a library intended for alpha chains, so its frequency means little. The chain is built from TRBV20-1 and TRBJ2-7, with 10 bases that match TRBD2. The germline gives CDR1 DFQATT, CDR2 SNEGSKA (reference sequence). Unmatched junction bases numbered 8, after V lost 4 bases and J lost 5 bases. The CDR3 is made up of 14 amino acids. CDR3 protein: CSAKLAGVPHEQYF. CDR3 sequence (DNA): TGCAGTGCTAAGCTAGCGGGAGTTCCCCACGAGCAGTACTTC.

This clonotype was observed at least ten times. Little can be read into the size of this beta chain, an off-target read in a library designed for alpha chains. The chain is built from TRBV5-1 and TRBJ1-3, with 9 bases aligning to TRBD1. Per germline, CDR1 SGHRS and CDR2 YFSETQ. V was pared by 4 bases and J by 11 bases, with 13 bases of the junction left unmatched. The CDR3 has 15 residues. CDR3 region: CASSPRSGTGLPIYF. In nucleotides, the CDR3 is TGCGCCAGCAGCCCTCGGTCGGGGACAGGGTTACCCATATATTTT.

This clonotype is categorized as medium-sized. This beta chain turned up in a library designed for alpha chains; as an off-target read, its abundance says little. The chain combines TRBV12-3 or TRBV12-4 with TRBJ2-5; TRBD2 might be the D (5 bases). Trimming stripped 3 bases from V and 2 bases from J, with 10 bases between. The CDR3 sequence is 14 residues long. CDR3 in amino acids: CASSLRAAQETQYF. The DNA of the CDR3 is TGTGCCAGCAGTTTGCGAGCGGCTCAAGAGACCCAGTACTTC.

This clonotype was observed many times. Because the library targeted alpha chains, this beta chain is an off-target read whose size means little. This chain joins TRBV6-1 and TRBJ1-5; a weak D match, TRBD1 (5 bases). The CDR3 consists of 12 residues. Per the germline V gene, CDR1 is MNHNS and CDR2 is SASEGT. The germline V and J ends were trimmed by 4 bases and 12 bases, with 13 bases remaining between them. The chain's CDR3 is CASSVNQGRQHF. Here the CDR3 DNA reads TGTGCCAGCAGTGTAAACCAGGGCCGCCAGCATTTT.

This clonotype was found many times. In a library made to pick up alpha chains, this beta chain is a stray read with a size that means little. This chain connects TRBV4-1 to TRBJ2-1; a possible D gene is TRBD2 (6 bases). Per the germline V gene, CDR1 is MGHRA and CDR2 is YSYEKL. The V gene lost 0 bases and the J gene lost 8 bases, with 20 bases spanning the gap. CDR3 length equals 17 residues. CDR3 DNA sequence: TGCGCCAGCAGCCAAGAGGTCTCCCGACGGGGAGGCGATGAGCAGTTCTTC. Its translation: CASSQEVSRRGGDEQFF.

This clonotype was seen at least ten times. The library was built for alpha chains, so this beta chain is an off-target read and its size means little. The chain joins TRBV12-3 or TRBV12-4 to TRBJ1-5; no reliable D call. The CDR3 has 12 amino acids. Trimming took off 6 bases at V and 3 bases at J, with 6 bases between the two ends. The CDR3 loop reads CASSSYNQPQHF. CDR3 DNA sequence: TGTGCCAGCAGCTCCTACAATCAGCCCCAGCATTTT.

This clonotype was seen ten or more times. For a library built for alpha chains, this beta chain is a stray read; little rests on its size. This rearrangement joins TRBV24-1 to TRBJ1-5, with TRBD1 matching 8 bases. CDR1 and CDR2 from the germline V gene are KGHDR and SFDVKD. The trim removed 5 bases at V and 5 bases at J, leaving 7 bases unmatched. This CDR3 is 15 amino acids long. CDR3 amino acids: CATSAGQGTDQPQHF. The DNA for the CDR3 is TGTGCCACCAGTGCCGGACAGGGTACGGATCAGCCCCAGCATTTT.

Judged by abundance, this clonotype is medium-sized. A library prepared for alpha chains yielded this beta chain as an off-target read; its size is of little meaning. The rearrangement joins TRBV24-1 to TRBJ1-5; D not resolved. This CDR3 has 9 amino acids. V was cut by 6 bases and J by 7 bases, with 0 bases left in between. The germline V gene has CDR1 KGHDR and CDR2 SFDVKD. CDR3 nucleotide sequence: TGTGCCACCAGTCAGCCCCAGCATTTT. Translating it yields CATSQPQHF.

This clonotype was seen many times. Found in a library prepared for alpha chains, this beta chain is an off-target read, and its abundance has little meaning. The chain has TRBV20-1 and TRBJ2-7, with 10 bases aligning to TRBD1. The germline CDR1 and CDR2 sequences are DFQATT and SNEGSKA (reference sequence). V was clipped by 1 base and J by 4 bases; unmatched bases: 1. CDR3 length equals 13 residues. The CDR3 DNA is TGCAGTGCTAGAGGGACAGGGGGTTACGAGCAGTACGTC. Translation: CSARGTGGYEQYV.

This clonotype is labeled as medium-sized. The library was designed around alpha chains, so this beta chain is a stray read whose abundance carries little weight. CDR3 DNA sequence: TGCGCCAGCAGCCCGCGGAGTGGGACCCAGTACTTC. Translation: CASSPRSGTQYF. The gene calls are TRBV4-1 and TRBJ2-5, with D hard to call. Deletions cut 4 bases from V and 7 bases from J, with 10 bases between. There are 12 residues in the CDR3. CDR1 is MGHRA and CDR2 is YSYEKL in the germline V gene.

This clonotype appeared many times. This beta chain came through as a stray read in a library set up for alpha chains, and its size says little. The V gene is TRBV28, the J gene TRBJ2-7; D may be TRBD1 (6 bases). V dropped 7 bases and J dropped 0 bases, with 10 bases sitting between them. The CDR3 covers 13 residues. Germline CDR1 and CDR2: MDHEN and SYDVKM. CDR3 loop: CASTQGLSYEQYF. In DNA form, the CDR3 reads TGTGCCAGCACACAGGGCCTCTCCTACGAGCAGTACTTC.

This clonotype is labeled medium-sized. Little can be read into the size of this beta chain, an off-target read in a library designed for alpha chains. V is TRBV7-2 and J is TRBJ1-2; no definite D call. Germline V lookup: CDR1 SGHTA, CDR2 FQGNSA. The V gene lost 3 bases and the J gene lost 2 bases, with 4 bases spanning the gap. This CDR3 has 12 residues. For the CDR3, the DNA is TGTGCCAGCAGCTTTAGGAACTATGGCTACACCTTC. Residues: CASSFRNYGYTF.

This clonotype has at least ten counts. This beta chain appears as a stray read in a library generated for alpha chains; its size is not informative. The J gene is TRBJ1-5, the V gene TRBV20-1; D unresolved. The V gene's germline CDR1 is DFQATT and CDR2 SNEGSKA (reference sequence). V shed 3 bases and J shed 0 bases, with 3 bases lying between them. The CDR3 has 12 amino acids. Here the CDR3 DNA reads TGCAGTGCTAGTCCTAGCAATCAGCCCCAGCATTTT. Protein product: CSASPSNQPQHF.

This clonotype is medium-sized by share. This beta chain slipped into a library made for alpha chains as a stray read, so its size is not meaningful. J is TRBJ1-2 and V is TRBV5-1, with D tentatively TRBD1 (5 bases). The CDR3 is 13 amino acids. Germline CDR1 SGHRS, CDR2 YFSETQ. V lost 3 bases to trimming and J lost 8 bases, with 14 bases between them. CDR3 in amino acids: CASSYGRGNGYTF. The CDR3 DNA sequence: TGCGCCAGCAGCTATGGGAGGGGTAACGGCTACACCTTC.

There are many counts of this clonotype. This beta chain is a stray sequence in a library constructed for alpha chains; its clone size is not meaningful. V is TRBV6-5 and J is TRBJ2-2; D gene ambiguous. The CDR3 extends over 14 amino acids. In germline, CDR1 is MNHEY, CDR2 SVGAGI. The V gene lost 0 bases and the J gene lost 6 bases, with 8 bases spanning the gap. CDR3: CASSYSRLAGELFF. CDR3 DNA sequence: TGTGCCAGCAGTTACTCCAGATTGGCCGGGGAGCTGTTTTTT.